This T cell receptor beta chain was sequenced during a study of beta chain features in type 1 diabetes. The whole isolated RNA underwent reverse transcription, so sequencing captured expressed TCRB transcripts. Profiling relied on immunoSEQ multiplex PCR, and the TCRdb table lists in-frame clones only, not all of them. There are roughly 130,000 clones in the sample; about a tenth occur only once, and approximately 0.68% lies in the top ten. In germline, CDR1 is SGHNT, CDR2 YYREEE (reference sequence). The CDR3 runs 14 residues. The trim removed 4 bases at V and 1 base at J, leaving 0 bases unmatched.

The clonotype originates from a man aged 18 to 30 in good health. V is TRBV5-4 and J is TRBJ2-3, with TRBD2 identical over 10 bases. The specimen sequenced was central memory CD4+ T cells from blood. CDR3 in DNA: TGTGCCAGCAGCGGGACTAGCGGCACAGATACGCAGTATTTT. Amino acids: CASSGTSGTDTQYF.